These 12 T cell receptor beta chains originate from one sample sequenced in a study of T cells in Graves' hyperthyroidism and ophthalmopathy (dated by TCRdb to the late 2010s). Library prep was done by multiplex PCR. TCRdb names Illumina HiSeq 2000 as the instrument used. Amplification of TCR beta CDR3 regions was carried out from RNA transcripts. The TCR CDR3 was subjected to a first round of RT-PCR using the HTBI primer set and the Qiagen OneStep RT-PCR kit. In TCRdb, the public reads were trimmed at Q25 with fastp and aligned with MiXCR, with productive beta chains retained. Every distinct CDR3 protein forms one entry, paired with its most common genes and DNA. This sample gives more than 40,000 distinct CDR3 sequences in total; approximately 49% of them show up just once. The ten biggest clones cover 30% to 35% of the sample. Sequencing was carried out using peripheral blood or thyroid tissue (not recorded which). The receptor set was obtained from a woman in her forties or fifties with Graves' hyperthyroidism.

V gene TRBV28 combines with J gene TRBJ1-5; D call uncertain. With 2 bases removed from V and 6 bases from J, the gap between germline ends came to 14 bases. Germline assignment: CDR1 MDHEN and CDR2 SYDVKM. The CDR3 is 15 amino acids. CDR3 amino acids: CASSLSSGVVQPQHF. For the CDR3, the DNA is TGTGCCAGCAGTTTAAGTTCCGGGGTGGTTCAGCCCCAGCATTTT.

V usage is TRBV15 and J usage is TRBJ2-3; D gene ambiguous. Germline V lookup: CDR1 LNHNV, CDR2 YYDKDF (reference sequence). With 5 bases removed from V and 4 bases from J, the gap between germline ends came to 16 bases. This CDR3 contains 15 residues. In DNA, the CDR3 is TGTGCCACCAGCGGGGATAGATCAGCTCCAGATACGCAGTATTTT. Its protein is CATSGDRSAPDTQYF.

This clonotype has just one count. The chain uses TRBV15 and TRBJ2-5, with D perhaps assigned TRBD1 or TRBD2 (5 bases each). Germline assignment: CDR1 LNHNV and CDR2 YYDKDF (reference sequence). This CDR3 spans 15 amino acids. V was pared by 10 bases and J by 4 bases, with 22 bases between. This CDR3 reads CASLGDGRNLETQYF. As DNA, the CDR3 is TGTGCCAGTCTCGGGGACGGGCGAAACCTAGAGACCCAGTACTTC.

This clonotype was detected ten times or more. The final CDR3 position lacks the conserved phenylalanine or tryptophan, pointing to a likely read error. The chain is built from TRBV4-3 and TRBJ2-6; D possibly corresponds to TRBD1 (6 bases). The CDR3 runs to 17 residues. Trimming removed 3 bases from V and 2 bases from J, with 14 bases in between. Per the germline V gene, CDR1 is LGHNA and CDR2 is YSLEER. CDR3 amino acids: CASSQGQTGTGANVLTS. The CDR3 nucleotides read TGCGCCAGCAGCCAGGGTCAGACAGGTACTGGGGCCAACGTCCTGACTTCC.

In DNA form, the CDR3 reads TGCAGCGTCAAGGGGCAAGGGTGGAGCAATCAGCCCCAGCATTTT. Amino acids: CSVKGQGWSNQPQHF. The rearrangement uses TRBV29-1 and TRBJ1-5; D possibly corresponds to TRBD1 (5 bases). The germline gives CDR1 SQVTM, CDR2 ANQGSEA. This CDR3 is 15 amino acids long. V lost 6 bases and J lost 1, with 16 bases in between.

This clonotype was detected many times. The chain links TRBV7-9 to TRBJ1-2; D gene unclear. V shed 3 bases and J shed 4 bases, with 12 bases lying between them. The CDR3 is made up of 14 amino acids. From germline, CDR1 is SEHNR and CDR2 FQNEAQ (reference sequence). The CDR3 reads CASSLGSVSYGYTF. In nucleotides, the CDR3 is TGTGCCAGCAGCTTGGGAAGTGTTTCCTATGGCTACACCTTC.

This clonotype was picked up many times. The rearrangement uses TRBV28 and TRBJ2-5; TRBD2 matches 9 bases. Germline loops: CDR1 MDHEN, CDR2 SYDVKM. Germline trimming cut 2 bases from V and 6 bases from J; bases unmatched to any gene: 4. There are 14 residues in the CDR3. The DNA for the CDR3 is TGTGCCAGCAGTTTACCAGCGGGAGGCAAGACCCAGTACTTC. This gives the protein CASSLPAGGKTQYF. The variable domain in full, completed from reference TRBV28 and TRBJ2-5, reads DVKVTQSSRYLVKRTGEKVFLECVQDMDHENMFWYRQDPGLGLRLIYFSYDVKMKEKGDIPEGYSVSREKKERFSLILESASTNQTSMYLCASSLPAGGKTQYFGPGTRLLVL.

CDR3 DNA: TGTGCCACCGAGACCGACCCAAACACTGAAGCTTTCTTT. Translating gives CATETDPNTEAFF. The genes are TRBV2 and TRBJ1-1; no reliable D call. The CDR3 loop spans 13 amino acids. The V and J ends lost 10 bases and 2 bases respectively, with 14 bases between them. Germline V lookup: CDR1 SNHLY, CDR2 FYNNEI.

The CDR3 DNA reads TGTGCCATCAGTGCGGGACAGGGGGCACAGACCCAGTACTTC. This translates into CAISAGQGAQTQYF. The V call is TRBV10-3, the J call TRBJ2-5, with 12 bases that match TRBD1. V dropped 4 bases and J dropped 6; count of bases not matched to a gene: 3. This CDR3 contains 14 residues. CDR1 and CDR2 from the germline V gene are ENHRY and SYGVKD.

This clonotype came up many times. This chain links TRBV6-5 with TRBJ2-7, with 8 nucleotides matching TRBD2. This CDR3 region has 13 residues. The trim removed 5 bases at V and 2 bases at J, leaving 2 bases unmatched. The V gene's germline CDR1 is MNHEY and CDR2 SVGAGI. The CDR3 bases are TGTGCCAGCAGTAGCGGGGGAACCTACGAGCAGTACTTC. Translation gives CASSSGGTYEQYF.

This clonotype occurred a few times. The CDR3 is CASSPPGTGYVAFF. In nucleotides, the CDR3 is TGTGCCAGCAGCCCCCCCGGGACAGGGTATGTCGCTTTCTTT. The chain joins TRBV7-9 to TRBJ1-1; 9 bases match TRBD1. CDR3 length equals 14 residues. Germline CDR1 SEHNR, CDR2 FQNEAQ (reference sequence). Trimming cost V 5 bases and J 11 bases; bases outside gene matches: 12.

The chain carries TRBV5-8 and TRBJ1-2, with D maybe TRBD1 (6 bases). CDR1 and CDR2 (germline): SGHTS, YDEGEE. The length of the CDR3 is 14 residues. V was cut by 1 base and J by 3 bases, with 10 bases left in between. CDR3 loop: CASSLSGAHYGYTF. CDR3 in DNA: TGTGCCAGCAGCTTGTCAGGGGCCCACTATGGCTACACCTTC. Looking up the rest from reference TRBV5-8 and TRBJ1-2 gives the full variable domain: EAGVTQSPTHLIKTRGQQATLRCSPISGHTSVYWYQQALGLGLQFLLWYDEGEERNRGNFPPRFSGRQFPNYSSELNVNALELEDSALYLCASSLSGAHYGYTFGSGTRLTVV.